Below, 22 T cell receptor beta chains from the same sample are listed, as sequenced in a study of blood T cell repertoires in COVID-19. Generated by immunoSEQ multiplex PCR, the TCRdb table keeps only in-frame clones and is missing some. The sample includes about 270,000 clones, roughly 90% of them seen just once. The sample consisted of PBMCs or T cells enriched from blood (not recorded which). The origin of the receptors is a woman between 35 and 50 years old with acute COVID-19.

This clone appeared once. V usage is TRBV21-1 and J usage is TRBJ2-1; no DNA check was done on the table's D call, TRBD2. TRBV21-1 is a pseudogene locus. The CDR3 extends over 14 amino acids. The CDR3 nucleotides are TGTGCCAGCAGCAACTCCTTAGCGGGGAATGAGCAGTTCTTC. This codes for CASSNSLAGNEQFF.

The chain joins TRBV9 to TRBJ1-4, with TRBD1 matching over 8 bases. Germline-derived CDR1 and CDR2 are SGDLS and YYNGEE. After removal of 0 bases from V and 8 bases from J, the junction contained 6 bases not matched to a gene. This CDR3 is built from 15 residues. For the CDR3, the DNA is TGTGCCAGCAGCGTAGCCGGACAGGGCGTCGAAAAACTGTTTTTT. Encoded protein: CASSVAGQGVEKLFF.

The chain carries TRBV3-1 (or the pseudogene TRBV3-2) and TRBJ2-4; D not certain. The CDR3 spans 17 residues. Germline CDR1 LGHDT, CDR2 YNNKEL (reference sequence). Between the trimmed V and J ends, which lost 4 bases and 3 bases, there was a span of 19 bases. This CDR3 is CASSPETRVAVKNIQYF. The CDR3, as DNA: TGTGCCAGCAGCCCAGAGACCCGTGTGGCGGTCAAAAACATTCAGTACTTC.

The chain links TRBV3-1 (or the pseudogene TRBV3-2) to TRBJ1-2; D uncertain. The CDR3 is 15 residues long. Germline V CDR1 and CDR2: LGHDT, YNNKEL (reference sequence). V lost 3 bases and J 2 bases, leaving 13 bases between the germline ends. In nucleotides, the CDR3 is TGTGCCAGCAGCCAGAGACACATTGAAAACTATGGCTACACCTTC. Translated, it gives CASSQRHIENYGYTF.

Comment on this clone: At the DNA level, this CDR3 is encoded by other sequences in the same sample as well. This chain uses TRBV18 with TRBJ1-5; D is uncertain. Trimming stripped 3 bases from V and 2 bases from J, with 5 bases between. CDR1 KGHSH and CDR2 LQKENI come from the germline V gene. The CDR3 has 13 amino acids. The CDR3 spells CASSPSGNQPQHF. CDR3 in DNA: TGTGCCAGCTCACCGTCGGGCAATCAGCCCCAGCATTTT.

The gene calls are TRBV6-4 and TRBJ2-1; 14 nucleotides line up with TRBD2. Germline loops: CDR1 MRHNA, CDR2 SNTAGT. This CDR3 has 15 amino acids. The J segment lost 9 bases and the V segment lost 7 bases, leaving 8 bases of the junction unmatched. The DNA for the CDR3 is TGTGCCAGCACCCCCGGGACTAGCGGGGGAGGTGAGCAGTTCTTC. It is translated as CASTPGTSGGGEQFF.

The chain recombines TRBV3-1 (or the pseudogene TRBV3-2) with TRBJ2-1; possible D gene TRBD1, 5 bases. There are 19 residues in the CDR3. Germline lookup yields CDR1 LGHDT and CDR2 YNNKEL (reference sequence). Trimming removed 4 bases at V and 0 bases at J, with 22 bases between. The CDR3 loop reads CASSPRLRSRTSSYNEQFF. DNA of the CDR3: TGTGCCAGCAGCCCCCGCCTCAGGTCTCGGACAAGCTCCTACAATGAGCAGTTCTTC.

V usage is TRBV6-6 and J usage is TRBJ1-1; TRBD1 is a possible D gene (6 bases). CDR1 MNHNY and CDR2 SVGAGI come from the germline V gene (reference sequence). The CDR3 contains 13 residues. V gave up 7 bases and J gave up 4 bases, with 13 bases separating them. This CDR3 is CASTTDRSTEAFF. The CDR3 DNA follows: TGTGCCAGCACAACAGACAGGAGCACTGAAGCTTTCTTT.

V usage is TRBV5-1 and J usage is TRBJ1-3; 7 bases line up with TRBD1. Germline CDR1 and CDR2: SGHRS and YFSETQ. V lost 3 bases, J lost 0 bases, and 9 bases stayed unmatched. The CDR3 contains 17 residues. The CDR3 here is CASSWGTADHSGNTIYF. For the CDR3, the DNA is TGCGCCAGCAGCTGGGGGACAGCCGATCACTCTGGAAACACCATATATTTT.

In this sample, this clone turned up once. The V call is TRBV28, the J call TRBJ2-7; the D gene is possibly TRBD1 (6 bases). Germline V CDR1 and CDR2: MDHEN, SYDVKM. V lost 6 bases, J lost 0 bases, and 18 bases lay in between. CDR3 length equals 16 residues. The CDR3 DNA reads TGTGCCAGCAGCCCCCTGGGGCAGGGGAACTCCTACGAGCAGTACTTC. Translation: CASSPLGQGNSYEQYF.

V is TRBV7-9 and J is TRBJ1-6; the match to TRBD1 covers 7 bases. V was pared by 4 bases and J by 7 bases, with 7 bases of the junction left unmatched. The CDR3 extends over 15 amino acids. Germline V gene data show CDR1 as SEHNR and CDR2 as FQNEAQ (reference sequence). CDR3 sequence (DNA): TGTGCCAGCAGCTCCTTGACAGGGCTAAATTCACCCCTCCACTTT. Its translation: CASSSLTGLNSPLHF.

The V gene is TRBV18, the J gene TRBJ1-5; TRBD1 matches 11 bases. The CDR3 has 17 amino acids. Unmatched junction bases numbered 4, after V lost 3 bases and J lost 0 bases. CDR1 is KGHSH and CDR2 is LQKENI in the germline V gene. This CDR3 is CASSPDRGLLSNQPQHF. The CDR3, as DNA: TGTGCCAGCTCACCGGACAGGGGGCTCCTTAGCAATCAGCCCCAGCATTTT. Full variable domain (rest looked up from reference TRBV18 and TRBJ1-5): NAGVMQNPRHLVRRRGQEARLRCSPMKGHSHVYWYRQLPEEGLKFMVYLQKENIIDESGMPKERFSAEFPKEGPSILRIQQVVRGDSAAYFCASSPDRGLLSNQPQHFGDGTRLSIL.

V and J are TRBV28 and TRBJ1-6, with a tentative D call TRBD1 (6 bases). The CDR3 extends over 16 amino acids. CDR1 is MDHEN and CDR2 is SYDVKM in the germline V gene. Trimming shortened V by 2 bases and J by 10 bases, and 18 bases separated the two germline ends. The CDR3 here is CASSLTAGGARSPLHF. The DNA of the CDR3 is TGTGCCAGCAGTTTAACGGCTGGGGGGGCACGGTCACCCCTCCACTTT.

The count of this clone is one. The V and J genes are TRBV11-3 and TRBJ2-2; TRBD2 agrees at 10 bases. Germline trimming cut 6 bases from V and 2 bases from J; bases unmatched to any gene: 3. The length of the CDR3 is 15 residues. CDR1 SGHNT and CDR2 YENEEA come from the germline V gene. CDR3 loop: CASSRTSGNTGELFF. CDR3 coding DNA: TGTGCCAGCAGTCGGACTAGCGGAAACACCGGGGAGCTGTTTTTT.

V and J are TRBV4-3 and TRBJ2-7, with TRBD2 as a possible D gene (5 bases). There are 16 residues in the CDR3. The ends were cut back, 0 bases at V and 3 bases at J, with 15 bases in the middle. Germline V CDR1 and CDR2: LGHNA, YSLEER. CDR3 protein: CASSQEVGAFIYEQYF. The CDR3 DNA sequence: TGCGCCAGCAGCCAAGAAGTGGGAGCTTTCATCTACGAGCAGTACTTC.

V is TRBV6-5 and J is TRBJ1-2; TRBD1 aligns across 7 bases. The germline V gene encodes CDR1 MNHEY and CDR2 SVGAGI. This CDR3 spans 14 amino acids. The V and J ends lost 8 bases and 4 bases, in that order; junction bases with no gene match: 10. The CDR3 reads CASRAGQSFYGYTF. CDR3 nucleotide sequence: TGTGCCAGCCGGGCGGGACAGAGCTTCTATGGCTACACCTTC.

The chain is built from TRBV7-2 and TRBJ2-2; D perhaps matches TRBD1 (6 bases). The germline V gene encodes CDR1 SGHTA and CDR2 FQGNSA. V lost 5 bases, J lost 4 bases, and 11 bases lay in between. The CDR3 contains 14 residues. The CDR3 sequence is CASSGRGSTGELFF. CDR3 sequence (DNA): TGTGCCAGCAGCGGCAGGGGCAGCACCGGGGAGCTGTTTTTT.

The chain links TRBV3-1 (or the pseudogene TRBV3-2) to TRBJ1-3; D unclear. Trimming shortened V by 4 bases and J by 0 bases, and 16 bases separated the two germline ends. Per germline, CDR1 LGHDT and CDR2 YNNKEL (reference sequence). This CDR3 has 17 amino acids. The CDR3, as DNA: TGTGCCAGCAGCCGCCGCCGAGGCGGTTCCTCTGGAAACACCATATATTTT. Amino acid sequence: CASSRRRGGSSGNTIYF.

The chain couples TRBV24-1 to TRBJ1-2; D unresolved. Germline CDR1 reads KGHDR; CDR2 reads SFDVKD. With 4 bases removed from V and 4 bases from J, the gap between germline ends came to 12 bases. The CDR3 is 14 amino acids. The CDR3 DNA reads TGTGCCACCAGTGACTCGACACGGCCCTATGGCTACACCTTC. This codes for CATSDSTRPYGYTF.

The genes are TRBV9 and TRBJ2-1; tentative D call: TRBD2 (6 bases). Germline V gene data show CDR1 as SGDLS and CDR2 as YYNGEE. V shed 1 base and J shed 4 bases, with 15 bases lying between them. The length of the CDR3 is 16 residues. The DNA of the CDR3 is TGTGCCAGCAGCGTAAACCGGGACTCCGGTTACAATGAGCAGTTCTTC. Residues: CASSVNRDSGYNEQFF.

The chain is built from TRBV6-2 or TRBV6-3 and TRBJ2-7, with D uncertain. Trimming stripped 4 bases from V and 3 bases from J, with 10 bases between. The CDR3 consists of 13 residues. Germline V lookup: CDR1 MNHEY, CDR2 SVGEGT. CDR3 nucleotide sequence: TGTGCCAGCAGTTCTCGAGACTTCTACGAGCAGTACTTC. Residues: CASSSRDFYEQYF.

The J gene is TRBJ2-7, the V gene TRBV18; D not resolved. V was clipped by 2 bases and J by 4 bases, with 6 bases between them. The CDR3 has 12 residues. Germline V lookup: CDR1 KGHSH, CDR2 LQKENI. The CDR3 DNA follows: TGTGCCAGCTCACCAATCGGGTACGAGCAGTACTTC. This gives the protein CASSPIGYEQYF.